Listed here is a single T cell receptor beta chain. Antigen: not known. Sequencing was performed with immunoSEQ multiplex PCR; in TCRdb, only in-frame clones are kept and a portion is missing. The sample consists of 65,000 to 95,000 clones, around 87% of them appearing once. This entry belongs to a study of radiotherapy plus CTLA-4 blockade in lung cancer. Looking at the study overall: Among enrolled patients, roughly 18% responded and about 34% achieved disease control.

People whose metastatic non-small-cell lung cancer was chemo-refractory got focal radiation along with CTLA-4 blockade by ipilimumab. Study observations and caveats: TCR clones of tumor origin grew in blood after radiotherapy plus ipilimumab.

The germline gives CDR1 LNHDA, CDR2 SQIVND (reference sequence). The length of the CDR3 is 17 residues. V lost 10 bases, J lost 0 bases, and 21 bases lay in between. The clonotype was recovered from a human donor with non-small cell lung cancer that progressed on radiotherapy plus ipilimumab. Sequencing was performed on peripheral blood, taken from a patient treated with radiotherapy plus ipilimumab. The rearrangement links TRBV19 to TRBJ2-2, with D possibly matching TRBD2 (6 bases). The CDR3 reads CATQGAGRVANTGELFF. CDR3 nucleotide sequence: TGTGCCACGCAAGGGGCGGGAAGGGTAGCGAACACCGGGGAGCTGTTTTTT.